Listed below are T cell receptor beta chains from one sample, sequenced in a study of molecular identifiers for immune sequencing clone quantification. MiXCR was run by TCRdb on the PCR reads, yielding one entry per CDR3 protein. The sample holds about 330,000 distinct CDR3 sequences, about a quarter seen once. Sequencing input: naive CD8+ T cells from blood, with Jurkat cell RNA spiked in. All receptors derive from a human donor in good health. Some libraries in this study had Jurkat cell RNA spiked in. Both conserved end residues are part of each CDR3. Fields, in order: J gene, clone size, V gene, D gene, CDR3 protein, CDR3 DNA. The D gene is left open where the match is weak. Clone size appears in some rows only: once, few, many, or a class for an expanded clone.

J gene: TRBJ2-7
clone size: many
V gene: TRBV29-1
D gene: .
CDR3 protein: CSVEVSSYEQYF
CDR3 DNA: TGCAGCGTTGAAGTCAGCTCCTACGAGCAGTACTTC

J gene: TRBJ2-7
clone size: .
V gene: TRBV27
D gene: .
CDR3 protein: CASSPRLTGLSYEQYF
CDR3 DNA: TGTGCCAGCAGCCCAAGGCTTACAGGGCTATCCTACGAGCAGTACTTC

J gene: TRBJ2-4
clone size: many
V gene: TRBV5-1
D gene: .
CDR3 protein: CASSPVLGELNIQYF
CDR3 DNA: TGCGCCAGCAGCCCGGTCCTTGGGGAGTTGAACATTCAGTACTTC

J gene: TRBJ2-6
clone size: .
V gene: TRBV27
D gene: .
CDR3 protein: CASSGGAPGLAGANVLTF
CDR3 DNA: TGTGCCAGCAGTGGAGGGGCGCCAGGGCTGGCTGGGGCCAACGTCCTGACTTTC

J gene: TRBJ2-7
clone size: .
V gene: TRBV11-2
D gene: .
CDR3 protein: CASSSRYGTLYEQYF
CDR3 DNA: TGTGCCAGCAGCTCTCGATACGGGACACTTTACGAGCAGTACTTC

J gene: TRBJ2-3
clone size: many
V gene: TRBV29-1
D gene: .
CDR3 protein: CSVVGWGGYTDTQYF
CDR3 DNA: TGCAGCGTTGTTGGTTGGGGGGGCTACACAGATACGCAGTATTTT

J gene: TRBJ1-1
clone size: many
V gene: TRBV19
D gene: .
CDR3 protein: CASNQANTEAFF
CDR3 DNA: TGTGCCAGTAATCAGGCGAACACTGAAGCTTTCTTT

J gene: TRBJ2-7
clone size: few
V gene: TRBV11-2
D gene: .
CDR3 protein: CASSPVPQRSYEQYF
CDR3 DNA: TGTGCCAGCAGCCCAGTCCCGCAGCGTTCCTACGAGCAGTACTTC

J gene: TRBJ2-7
clone size: .
V gene: TRBV2
D gene: TRBD2
CDR3 protein: CASSDLALAGGAGEQYF
CDR3 DNA: TGTGCCAGCAGTGACCTGGCGTTAGCGGGAGGTGCTGGGGAGCAGTACTTC

J gene: TRBJ2-6
clone size: .
V gene: TRBV19
D gene: .
CDR3 protein: CASTLNPPGANVLTF
CDR3 DNA: TGTGCCAGTACCCTTAATCCCCCCGGGGCCAACGTCCTGACTTTC

J gene: TRBJ2-5
clone size: few
V gene: TRBV28
D gene: .
CDR3 protein: CASSPRGAQETQYF
CDR3 DNA: TGTGCCAGCAGTCCCCGGGGCGCACAAGAGACCCAGTACTTC

J gene: TRBJ2-3
clone size: .
V gene: TRBV7-2
D gene: TRBD1
CDR3 protein: CAGSTRQGTDSQYF
CDR3 DNA: TGTGCCGGCAGCACGAGACAGGGCACAGATTCGCAGTATTTT

J gene: TRBJ2-1
clone size: few
V gene: TRBV12-3/TRBV12-4
D gene: .
CDR3 protein: CASTSDREGGNEQSF
CDR3 DNA: TGTGCCAGCACCTCCGACAGGGAGGGAGGGAATGAGCAGTCCTTC

J gene: TRBJ2-3
clone size: .
V gene: TRBV5-1
D gene: TRBD1
CDR3 protein: CASRADRGLYQGGDTQYF
CDR3 DNA: TGCGCCAGCCGCGCGGACAGGGGGCTTTATCAAGGTGGAGATACGCAGTATTTT

J gene: TRBJ2-2
clone size: many
V gene: TRBV9
D gene: TRBD1
CDR3 protein: CASMTGDFAGELFF
CDR3 DNA: TGTGCCAGCATGACAGGGGATTTTGCCGGGGAGCTGTTTTTT

J gene: TRBJ2-5
clone size: .
V gene: TRBV20-1
D gene: .
CDR3 protein: CSAREAVQEPQYF
CDR3 DNA: TGCAGTGCTAGAGAGGCTGTACAAGAGCCCCAGTACTTC

J gene: TRBJ2-3
clone size: many
V gene: TRBV7-2
D gene: TRBD2
CDR3 protein: CASSSGTSGTDTQYF
CDR3 DNA: TGTGCCAGCAGCTCCGGGACTAGCGGCACAGATACGCAGTATTTT

J gene: TRBJ2-1
clone size: few
V gene: TRBV30
D gene: TRBD1
CDR3 protein: CAWSVMDRSFQFF
CDR3 DNA: TGTGCCTGGAGTGTAATGGACAGGTCCTTTCAATTCTTC

J gene: TRBJ2-3
clone size: many
V gene: TRBV6-6
D gene: .
CDR3 protein: CASSYLTGSTDTQYF
CDR3 DNA: TGTGCCAGCAGTTACCTAACGGGATCCACAGATACGCAGTATTTT

J gene: TRBJ2-1
clone size: .
V gene: TRBV29-1
D gene: TRBD2
CDR3 protein: CSVEDLQASGIYNEQFF
CDR3 DNA: TGCAGCGTTGAAGATCTTCAGGCTAGCGGGATTTACAATGAGCAGTTCTTC

J gene: TRBJ2-7
clone size: .
V gene: TRBV4-2
D gene: TRBD2
CDR3 protein: CASSQAASGRTYEQDF
CDR3 DNA: TGTGCCAGCAGCCAAGCCGCTAGCGGGAGAACGTACGAGCAGGACTTC

J gene: TRBJ2-3
clone size: .
V gene: TRBV30
D gene: TRBD2
CDR3 protein: CAFNLGGSDTQYF
CDR3 DNA: TGTGCCTTCAACTTGGGGGGGTCAGATACGCAGTATTTT

J gene: TRBJ2-7
clone size: .
V gene: TRBV5-1
D gene: TRBD1
CDR3 protein: CASSFGQGPSYEQYF
CDR3 DNA: TGCGCCAGCAGCTTTGGACAGGGTCCCTCCTACGAGCAGTACTTC

J gene: TRBJ1-3
clone size: many
V gene: TRBV29-1
D gene: .
CDR3 protein: CSVEDSGSRGNTIYF
CDR3 DNA: TGCAGCGTTGAAGATTCGGGTTCAAGAGGAAACACCATATATTTT

J gene: TRBJ2-3
clone size: many
V gene: TRBV7-2
D gene: TRBD2
CDR3 protein: CASSSRLAETDTQYF
CDR3 DNA: TGTGCCAGCAGCTCTCGTCTAGCGGAAACAGATACGCAGTATTTT

J gene: TRBJ2-7
clone size: few
V gene: TRBV3-1
D gene: .
CDR3 protein: CASSQDPDYEQYF
CDR3 DNA: TGTGCCAGCAGCCAAGATCCGGACTACGAGCAGTACTTC

J gene: TRBJ2-3
clone size: few
V gene: TRBV4-1
D gene: TRBD2
CDR3 protein: CASSQDKATSGQSIDTQYF
CDR3 DNA: TGCGCCAGCAGCCAAGATAAAGCGACTAGCGGGCAATCGATAGATACGCAGTATTTT

J gene: TRBJ1-5
clone size: many
V gene: TRBV15
D gene: .
CDR3 protein: CATSRDGGNQPQHF
CDR3 DNA: TGTGCCACCAGCAGAGATGGGGGCAATCAGCCCCAGCATTTT

J gene: TRBJ1-2
clone size: few
V gene: TRBV30
D gene: .
CDR3 protein: CAWSVQGGYGYTF
CDR3 DNA: TGTGCCTGGAGTGTACAGGGTGGCTATGGCTACACCTTC

J gene: TRBJ1-2
clone size: many
V gene: TRBV2
D gene: .
CDR3 protein: CASSEGRWYGYTF
CDR3 DNA: TGTGCCAGCAGTGAAGGTCGTTGGTATGGCTACACCTTC

J gene: TRBJ1-5
clone size: few
V gene: TRBV27
D gene: .
CDR3 protein: CASSFSGLVNQPQHF
CDR3 DNA: TGTGCCAGCAGTTTTTCAGGACTGGTAAATCAGCCCCAGCATTTT

J gene: TRBJ2-7
clone size: few
V gene: TRBV27
D gene: TRBD1
CDR3 protein: CASRSQGVGNEQYF
CDR3 DNA: TGTGCCAGCAGGAGCCAGGGGGTTGGCAACGAGCAGTACTTC

J gene: TRBJ1-5
clone size: few
V gene: TRBV12-3/TRBV12-4
D gene: .
CDR3 protein: CASSLMGPNQPQHF
CDR3 DNA: TGTGCCAGCAGTTTAATGGGACCCAATCAGCCCCAGCATTTT